Sequencing of this TCR beta chain was carried out in a study of OX40 agonist ivuxolimab in advanced cancers. This CDR3 spans 14 amino acids. Germline CDR1 is LNHNV and CDR2 is YYDKDF (reference sequence). V was pared by 2 bases and J by 1 base, with 8 bases between. The table came from immunoSEQ multiplex PCR; TCRdb's copy has only in-frame clones and leaves some out. The sample lists around 89,000 clones, around 90% occurring once. The source was CD4+ or CD8+ T cells sorted from blood, collected in a trial of the OX40 agonist ivuxolimab. The clonotype comes from an adult with an advanced solid tumor such as melanoma, head and neck, liver or kidney cancer. This sequence joins TRBV15 and TRBJ2-5, with a possible D match to TRBD1 (6 bases). The CDR3 reads CATSRQGSQETQYF. The CDR3 bases are TGTGCCACCAGCAGACAGGGGAGCCAAGAGACCCAGTACTTC. Variable domain in full (rest from reference TRBV15 and TRBJ2-5): DAMVIQNPRYQVTQFGKPVTLSCSQTLNHNVMYWYQQKSSQAPKLLFHYYDKDFNNEADTPDNFQSRRPNTSFCFLDIRSPGLGDTAMYLCATSRQGSQETQYFGPGTRLLVL.